Sequencing of this T cell receptor beta chain was carried out in a study of T cells in Graves' hyperthyroidism and ophthalmopathy. General study results and limits: In validation, the model predicted ophthalmopathy. These predictions came a median about 6.5 months before onset.

Trimming shortened V by 0 bases and J by 11 bases, and 10 bases separated the two germline ends. Germline V gene lookup returns CDR1 SQVTM and CDR2 ANQGSEA. The CDR3 extends over 11 amino acids. Amplified regions were TCR beta CDR3 sequences from RNA transcripts. HTBI primers were used for first-round RT-PCR of the TCR CDR3. TCRdb used MiXCR to reprocess the multiplex PCR reads, holding one entry per CDR3 protein. Among roughly 280,000 distinct CDR3 sequences, about 18% were seen once, and the ten largest hold roughly 50%. Enrolled ophthalmopathy patients presented with a Clinical Activity Score of at least 3, a NOSPECS grade of at least 4, and disease duration under 3 months. Each diagnosis drew on symptoms, thyroxine, TRAb, thyroid ultrasound and orbital computed tomography findings. Source material for PBMCs was about 11 ml fresh peripheral blood. This clonotype has just a few counts. Antigen specificity is unknown.

This chain links TRBV29-1 with TRBJ1-1, with a weak D call TRBD1 (6 bases). Sequenced input: blood. The sequence derives from an older woman with Graves' ophthalmopathy. Here the CDR3 DNA reads TGCAGCGTTGAAGAAGGGGGGCAGGCTTTCTTT. Amino acids: CSVEEGGQAFF.